This TCR beta chain comes out of a study of lymphopenia after photon versus proton radiotherapy. Study outcomes and limitations: After the lymphocyte nadir, photon-treated repertoires showed oligoclonal expansion, especially of CD8+ Temra cells. Relative stability marked proton patients; photon patients lost diversity and naive cells. A bigger post-nadir fall in TCR diversity correlated inversely with survival time in deceased patients. Better survival with proton therapy was suggested as possible, not demonstrated.

This clone is a singleton in its sample. What it binds is not known. There are 15 residues in the CDR3. CDR1 is SGHKS and CDR2 is YYEKEE in the germline V gene (reference sequence). Trimming removed 6 bases at V and 1 base at J, with 16 bases between. The repertoire was sequenced with immunoSEQ multiplex PCR; TCRdb's copy has only in-frame clones and lacks some. The sample has 20,000 to 30,000 clones; more than 90% are singletons. The source was peripheral blood, collected from a patient treated with photon-based radiotherapy. The rearrangement links TRBV5-5 to TRBJ1-1; D ambiguous. This receptor was obtained from a woman aged 50 to 60 with cholangiocarcinoma. CDR3 bases: TGTGCCAGCATCCCCGCAGGTTCGGGGAACACTGAAGCTTTCTTT. Its translation is CASIPAGSGNTEAFF.